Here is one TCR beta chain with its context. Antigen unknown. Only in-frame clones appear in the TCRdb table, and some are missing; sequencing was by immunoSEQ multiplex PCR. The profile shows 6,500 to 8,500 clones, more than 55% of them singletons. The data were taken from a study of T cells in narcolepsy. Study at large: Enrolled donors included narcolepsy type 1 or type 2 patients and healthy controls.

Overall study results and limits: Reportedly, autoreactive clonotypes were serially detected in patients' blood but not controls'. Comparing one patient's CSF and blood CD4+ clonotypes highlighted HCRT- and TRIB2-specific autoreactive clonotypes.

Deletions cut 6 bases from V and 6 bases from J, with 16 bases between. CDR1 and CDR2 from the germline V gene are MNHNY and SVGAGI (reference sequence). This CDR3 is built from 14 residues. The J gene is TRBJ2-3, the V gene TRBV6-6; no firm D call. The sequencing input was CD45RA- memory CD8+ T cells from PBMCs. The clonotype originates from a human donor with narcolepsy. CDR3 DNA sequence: TGTGCCAGCAGCCCTCCGTACCAGCCGGATACGCAGTATTTT. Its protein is CASSPPYQPDTQYF.